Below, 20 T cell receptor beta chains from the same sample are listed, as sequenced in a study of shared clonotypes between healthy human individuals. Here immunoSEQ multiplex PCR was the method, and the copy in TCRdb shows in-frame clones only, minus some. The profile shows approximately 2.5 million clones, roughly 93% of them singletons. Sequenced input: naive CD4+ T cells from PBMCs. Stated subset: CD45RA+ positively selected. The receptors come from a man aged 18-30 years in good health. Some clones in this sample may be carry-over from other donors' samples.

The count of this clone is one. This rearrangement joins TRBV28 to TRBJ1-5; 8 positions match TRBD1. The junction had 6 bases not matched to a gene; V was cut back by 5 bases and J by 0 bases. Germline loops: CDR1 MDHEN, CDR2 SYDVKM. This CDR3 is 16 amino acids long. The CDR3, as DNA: TGTGCCAGCAGTGAAACAGGGGGATATAGCAATCAGCCCCAGCATTTT. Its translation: CASSETGGYSNQPQHF.

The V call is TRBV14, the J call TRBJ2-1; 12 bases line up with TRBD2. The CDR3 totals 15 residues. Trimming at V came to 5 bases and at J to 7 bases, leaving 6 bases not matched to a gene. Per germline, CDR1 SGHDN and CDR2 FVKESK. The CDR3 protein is CASSSLLAGGNEQFF. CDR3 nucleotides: TGTGCCAGCAGCAGCCTACTAGCGGGAGGTAATGAGCAGTTCTTC.

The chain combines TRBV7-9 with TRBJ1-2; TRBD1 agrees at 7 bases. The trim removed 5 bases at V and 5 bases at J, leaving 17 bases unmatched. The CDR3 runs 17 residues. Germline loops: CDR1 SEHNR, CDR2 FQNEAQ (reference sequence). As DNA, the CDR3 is TGTGCCAGCAGCCTTTTGGACAGGATGAATCCCGAATATGGCTACACCTTC. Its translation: CASSLLDRMNPEYGYTF. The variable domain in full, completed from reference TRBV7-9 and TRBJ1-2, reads DTGVSQNPRHKITKRGQNVTFRCDPISEHNRLYWYRQTLGQGPEFLTYFQNEAQLEKSRLLSDRFSAERPKGSFSTLEIQRTEQGDSAMYLCASSLLDRMNPEYGYTFGSGTRLTVV.

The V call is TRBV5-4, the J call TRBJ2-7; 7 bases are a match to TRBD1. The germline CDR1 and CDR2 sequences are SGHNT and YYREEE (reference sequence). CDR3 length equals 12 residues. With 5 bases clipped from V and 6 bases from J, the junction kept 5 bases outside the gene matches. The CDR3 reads CASSWTGGEQYF. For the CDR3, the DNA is TGTGCCAGCAGTTGGACAGGAGGCGAGCAGTACTTC.

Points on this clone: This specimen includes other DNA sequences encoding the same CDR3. CDR3 nucleotides: TGTGCCAGCAGGCCAGGGGGGCGGGAGACCCAGTACTTC. This codes for CASRPGGRETQYF. This chain joins TRBV28 and TRBJ2-5; D may be TRBD1 (7 bases). CDR1 MDHEN and CDR2 SYDVKM come from the germline V gene. Trimming removed 6 bases at V and 5 bases at J, with 13 bases between. The CDR3 consists of 13 residues.

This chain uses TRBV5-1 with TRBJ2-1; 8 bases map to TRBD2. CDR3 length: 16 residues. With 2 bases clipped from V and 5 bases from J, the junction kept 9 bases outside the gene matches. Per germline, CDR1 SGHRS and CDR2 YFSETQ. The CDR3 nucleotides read TGCGCCAGCAGCTTAATCCCTAGCGGGTTGAACAATGAGCAGTTCTTC. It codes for CASSLIPSGLNNEQFF.

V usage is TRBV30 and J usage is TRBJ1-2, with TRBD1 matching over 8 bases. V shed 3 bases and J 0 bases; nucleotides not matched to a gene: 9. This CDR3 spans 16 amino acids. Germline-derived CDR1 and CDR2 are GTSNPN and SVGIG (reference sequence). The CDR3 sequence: CAWRPDRGGANYGYTF. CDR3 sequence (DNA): TGTGCCTGGAGACCCGACAGGGGAGGGGCTAACTATGGCTACACCTTC.

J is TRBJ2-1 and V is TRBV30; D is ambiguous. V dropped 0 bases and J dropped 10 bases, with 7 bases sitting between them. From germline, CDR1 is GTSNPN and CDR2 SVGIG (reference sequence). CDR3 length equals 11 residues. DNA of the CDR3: TGTGCCTGGAGTGTTCAGTGGGAGCAGTTCTTC. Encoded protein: CAWSVQWEQFF.

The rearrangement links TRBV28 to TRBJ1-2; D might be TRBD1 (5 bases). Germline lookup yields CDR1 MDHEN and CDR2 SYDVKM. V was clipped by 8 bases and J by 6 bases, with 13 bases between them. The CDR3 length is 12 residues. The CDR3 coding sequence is TGTGCCAGCGCGGGGGGGTTCAATGGCTACACCTTC. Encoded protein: CASAGGFNGYTF.

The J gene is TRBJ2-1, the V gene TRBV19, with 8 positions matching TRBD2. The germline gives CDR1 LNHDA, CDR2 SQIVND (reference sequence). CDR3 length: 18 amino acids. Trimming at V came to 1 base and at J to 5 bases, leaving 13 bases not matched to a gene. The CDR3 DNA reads TGTGCCAGTAGTATAGTGTGGAGCGGGAGATCCTCTCACAATGAGCAGTTCTTC. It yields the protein CASSIVWSGRSSHNEQFF.

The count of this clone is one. The CDR3 region is CASSLRQEVSGNTIYF. Written as DNA, the CDR3 is TGTGCCAGCTCCCTCAGACAGGAGGTCTCTGGAAACACCATATATTTT. The V and J genes are TRBV18 and TRBJ1-3, with a tentative D call TRBD1 (6 bases). CDR3 size: 16 residues. The germline gives CDR1 KGHSH, CDR2 LQKENI. V lost 6 bases and J lost 0, with 15 bases in between.

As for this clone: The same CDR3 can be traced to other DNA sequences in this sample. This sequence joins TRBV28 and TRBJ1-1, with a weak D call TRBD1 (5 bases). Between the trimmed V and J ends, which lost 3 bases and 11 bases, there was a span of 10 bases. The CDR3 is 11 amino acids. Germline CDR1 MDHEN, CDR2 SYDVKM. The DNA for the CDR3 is TGTGCCAGCAGTTTGGAAGGGGAGGCTTTCTTT. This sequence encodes CASSLEGEAFF.

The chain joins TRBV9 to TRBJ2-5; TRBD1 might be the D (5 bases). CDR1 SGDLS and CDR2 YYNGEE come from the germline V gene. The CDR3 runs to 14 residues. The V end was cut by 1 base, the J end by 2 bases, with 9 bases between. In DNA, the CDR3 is TGTGCCAGCAGCGTAACTGACAGACAAGAGACCCAGTACTTC. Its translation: CASSVTDRQETQYF.

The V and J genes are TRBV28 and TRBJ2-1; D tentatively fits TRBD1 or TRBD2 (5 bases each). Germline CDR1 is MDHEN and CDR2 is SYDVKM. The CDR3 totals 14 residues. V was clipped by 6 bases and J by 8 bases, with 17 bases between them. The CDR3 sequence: CASSLWGSIYEQFF. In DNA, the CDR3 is TGTGCCAGCAGCCTTTGGGGGAGTATCTATGAGCAGTTCTTC.

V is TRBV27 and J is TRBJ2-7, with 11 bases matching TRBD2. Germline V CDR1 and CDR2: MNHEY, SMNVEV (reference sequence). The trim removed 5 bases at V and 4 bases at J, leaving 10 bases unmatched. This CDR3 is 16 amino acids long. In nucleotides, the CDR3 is TGTGCCAGCAGTCAAAGACTAGCGGGAAGACGATACGAGCAGTACTTC. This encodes CASSQRLAGRRYEQYF.

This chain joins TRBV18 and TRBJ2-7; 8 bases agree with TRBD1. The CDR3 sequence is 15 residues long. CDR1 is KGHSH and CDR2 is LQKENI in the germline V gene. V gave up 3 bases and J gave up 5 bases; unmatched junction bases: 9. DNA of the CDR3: TGTGCCAGCTCACCGCTGCGGACAGGGCTTCACGAGCAGTACTTC. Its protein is CASSPLRTGLHEQYF.

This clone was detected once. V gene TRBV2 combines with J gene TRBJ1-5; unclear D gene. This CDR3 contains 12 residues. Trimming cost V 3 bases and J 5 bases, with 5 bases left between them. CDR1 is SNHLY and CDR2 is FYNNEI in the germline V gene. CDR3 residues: CASSDFHQPQHF. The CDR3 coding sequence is TGTGCCAGCAGTGATTTTCATCAGCCCCAGCATTTT.

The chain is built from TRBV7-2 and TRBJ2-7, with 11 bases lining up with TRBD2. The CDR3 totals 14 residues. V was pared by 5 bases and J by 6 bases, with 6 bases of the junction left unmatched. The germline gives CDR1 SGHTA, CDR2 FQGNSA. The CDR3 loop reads CASSLTSGESEQYF. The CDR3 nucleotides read TGTGCCAGCAGCCTGACTAGCGGGGAAAGCGAGCAGTACTTC. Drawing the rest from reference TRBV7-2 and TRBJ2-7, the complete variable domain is GAGVSQSPSNKVTEKGKDVELRCDPISGHTALYWYRQSLGQGLEFLIYFQGNSAPDKSGLPSDRFSAERTGGSVSTLTIQRTQQEDSAVYLCASSLTSGESEQYFGPGTRLTVT.

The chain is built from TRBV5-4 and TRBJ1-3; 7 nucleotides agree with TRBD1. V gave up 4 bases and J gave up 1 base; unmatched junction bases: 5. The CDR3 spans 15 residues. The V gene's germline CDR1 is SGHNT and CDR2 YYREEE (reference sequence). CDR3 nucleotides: TGTGCCAGCAGCCCTCAGGGGGGGTCTGGAAACACCATATATTTT. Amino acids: CASSPQGGSGNTIYF.

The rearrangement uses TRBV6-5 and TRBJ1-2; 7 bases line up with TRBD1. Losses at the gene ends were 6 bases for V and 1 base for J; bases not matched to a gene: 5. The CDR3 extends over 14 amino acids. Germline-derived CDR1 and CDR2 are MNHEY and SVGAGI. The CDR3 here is CASRMGQFNYGYTF. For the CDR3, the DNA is TGTGCCAGCAGGATGGGACAGTTTAACTATGGCTACACCTTC.